Listed below are T cell receptor beta chains from one sample, sequenced in a study of radiotherapy plus CTLA-4 blockade in lung cancer. TCRdb keeps only in-frame clones here, not all; method: immunoSEQ multiplex PCR. The sample includes roughly 57,000 clones, approximately 80% of them seen just once. The source material was peripheral blood, sampled from a patient treated with radiotherapy plus ipilimumab. Receptors originate from a human donor with non-small cell lung cancer whose response to radiotherapy plus ipilimumab could not be evaluated. The CDR3 runs from the conserved cysteine through the conserved F or W. D genes are given only for firm matches. Size values are once, few and many counts, or a class for expanded clones, and some rows have none.

CDR3 protein: CASSWGQGAAEQYF
CDR3 DNA: TGTGCCAGCAGCTGGGGACAGGGGGCAGCCGAGCAGTACTTC
D gene: TRBD1
CDR3 length: 14
V gene: TRBV5-6
clone size: NA
J gene: TRBJ2-7

CDR3 protein: CASSLYRGAYEQYF
CDR3 DNA: TGTGCCAGCAGCTTGTACAGGGGAGCCTACGAGCAGTACTTC
D gene: TRBD1
CDR3 length: 14
V gene: TRBV5-6
clone size: NA
J gene: TRBJ2-7

CDR3 protein: CASSLTRDRDTGELFF
CDR3 DNA: TGCGCCAGCAGCTTGACCCGGGACAGGGACACCGGGGAGCTGTTTTTT
D gene: TRBD1
CDR3 length: 16
V gene: TRBV5-1
clone size: NA
J gene: TRBJ2-2

CDR3 protein: CASSPVFPGANVLTF
CDR3 DNA: TGTGCCAGCTCACCGGTATTCCCTGGGGCCAACGTCCTGACTTTC
D gene: NA
CDR3 length: 15
V gene: TRBV28
clone size: NA
J gene: TRBJ2-6

CDR3 protein: CASSLEGLDYNEQFF
CDR3 DNA: TGTGCCAGCAGCTTAGAGGGACTAGACTACAATGAGCAGTTCTTC
D gene: TRBD2
CDR3 length: 15
V gene: TRBV7-9
clone size: few
J gene: TRBJ2-1

CDR3 protein: CASSSGTSYEQYF
CDR3 DNA: TGTGCCAGCAGCAGCGGGACATCCTACGAGCAGTACTTC
D gene: NA
CDR3 length: 13
V gene: TRBV7-2
clone size: NA
J gene: TRBJ2-7

CDR3 protein: CAWSVLETQYF
CDR3 DNA: TGTGCCTGGAGTGTACTTGAGACCCAGTACTTC
D gene: NA
CDR3 length: 11
V gene: TRBV30
clone size: NA
J gene: TRBJ2-5

CDR3 protein: CASSLTIGEKLFF
CDR3 DNA: TGCGCCAGCAGCCTCACGATCGGGGAAAAACTGTTTTTT
D gene: NA
CDR3 length: 13
V gene: TRBV4-1
clone size: NA
J gene: TRBJ1-4

CDR3 protein: CASINLAGVRDTQYF
CDR3 DNA: TGTGCCAGCATTAACCTAGCGGGAGTCAGAGATACGCAGTATTTT
D gene: TRBD2
CDR3 length: 15
V gene: TRBV6-5
clone size: NA
J gene: TRBJ2-3

CDR3 protein: CAWSVDFNNNEQFF
CDR3 DNA: TGTGCCTGGAGTGTGGACTTTAATAATAATGAGCAGTTCTTC
D gene: NA
CDR3 length: 14
V gene: TRBV30
clone size: NA
J gene: TRBJ2-1

CDR3 protein: CASSSRTGPHTQYF
CDR3 DNA: TGTGCCAGCAGTTCACGCACAGGGCCCCATACGCAGTATTTT
D gene: NA
CDR3 length: 14
V gene: TRBV6-6
clone size: NA
J gene: TRBJ2-3

CDR3 protein: CASSHGQYNNEQFF
CDR3 DNA: TGTGCCAGCAGCCACGGACAGTACAACAATGAGCAGTTCTTC
D gene: NA
CDR3 length: 14
V gene: TRBV7-8
clone size: once
J gene: TRBJ2-1

CDR3 protein: CASSLRRASNTEAFF
CDR3 DNA: TGTGCCAGCAGCCTCCGGCGGGCGTCGAACACTGAAGCTTTCTTT
D gene: NA
CDR3 length: 15
V gene: TRBV13
clone size: NA
J gene: TRBJ1-1

CDR3 protein: CASSPRLLSSGANVLTF
CDR3 DNA: TGCGCCAGCAGCCCTCGCCTCCTGAGCTCTGGGGCCAACGTCCTGACTTTC
D gene: NA
CDR3 length: 17
V gene: TRBV5-1
clone size: NA
J gene: TRBJ2-6

CDR3 protein: CASSFNTGAHTEAFF
CDR3 DNA: TGTGCCAGCAGCTTTAATACAGGGGCCCACACTGAAGCTTTCTTT
D gene: TRBD1
CDR3 length: 15
V gene: TRBV7-9
clone size: NA
J gene: TRBJ1-1

CDR3 protein: CASRGGTGGSYNEQFF
CDR3 DNA: TGTGCCAGCAGAGGAGGGACAGGGGGCTCCTACAATGAGCAGTTCTTC
D gene: TRBD1
CDR3 length: 16
V gene: TRBV7-6
clone size: NA
J gene: TRBJ2-1

CDR3 protein: CASSLSHTGELFF
CDR3 DNA: TGTGCCAGCAGCTTGAGTCACACCGGGGAGCTGTTTTTT
D gene: NA
CDR3 length: 13
V gene: TRBV7-2
clone size: NA
J gene: TRBJ2-2

CDR3 protein: CASIFLGAGYTF
CDR3 DNA: TGTGCCAGCATATTTTTAGGGGCTGGCTACACCTTC
D gene: NA
CDR3 length: 12
V gene: TRBV6-5
clone size: NA
J gene: TRBJ1-2

CDR3 protein: CASSYGGTGELFF
CDR3 DNA: TGTGCCAGCAGTTACGGGGGGACGGGGGAGCTGTTTTTT
D gene: NA
CDR3 length: 13
V gene: TRBV6-5
clone size: NA
J gene: TRBJ2-2

CDR3 protein: CASSPGHSLSYEQYF
CDR3 DNA: TGTGCCAGCAGCCCGGGACACAGCCTCTCCTACGAGCAGTACTTC
D gene: NA
CDR3 length: 15
V gene: TRBV7-9
clone size: NA
J gene: TRBJ2-7

CDR3 protein: CASSTGTGSSEAFF
CDR3 DNA: TGTGCCAGCAGTACTGGGACAGGGTCCTCTGAAGCTTTCTTT
D gene: TRBD1
CDR3 length: 14
V gene: TRBV25-1
clone size: few
J gene: TRBJ1-1

CDR3 protein: CSVEGTGGYEQYF
CDR3 DNA: TGCAGCGTTGAAGGGACAGGGGGCTACGAGCAGTACTTC
D gene: TRBD1
CDR3 length: 13
V gene: TRBV29-1
clone size: NA
J gene: TRBJ2-7

CDR3 protein: CASSQDGGPAPLHF
CDR3 DNA: TGCGCCAGCAGCCAAGACGGGGGGCCGGCACCCCTCCACTTT
D gene: NA
CDR3 length: 14
V gene: TRBV4-1
clone size: NA
J gene: TRBJ1-6

CDR3 protein: CASSQGGRRQGAYEQYF
CDR3 DNA: TGCGCCAGCAGCCAAGGGGGGAGGCGACAGGGGGCCTACGAGCAGTACTTC
D gene: TRBD1
CDR3 length: 17
V gene: TRBV4-1
clone size: NA
J gene: TRBJ2-7

CDR3 protein: CASSDRESGNTIYF
CDR3 DNA: TGTGCCAGCAGCGACCGGGAATCTGGAAACACCATATATTTT
D gene: NA
CDR3 length: 14
V gene: TRBV9
clone size: NA
J gene: TRBJ1-3

CDR3 protein: CSVGGGGTGSYEQYF
CDR3 DNA: TGCAGCGTGGGGGGGGGCGGGACGGGCTCCTACGAGCAGTACTTC
D gene: NA
CDR3 length: 15
V gene: TRBV29-1
clone size: NA
J gene: TRBJ2-7

CDR3 protein: CRGGPTDGYTF
CDR3 DNA: TGCAGAGGGGGCCCGACCGATGGCTACACCTTC
D gene: TRBD1
CDR3 length: 11
V gene: TRBV20-1
clone size: NA
J gene: TRBJ1-2

CDR3 protein: CASSQESLAELHNEQFF
CDR3 DNA: TGCGCCAGCAGCCAAGAGTCTCTAGCGGAACTCCACAATGAGCAGTTCTTC
D gene: TRBD2
CDR3 length: 17
V gene: TRBV4-3
clone size: once
J gene: TRBJ2-1

CDR3 protein: CASSLAGTGQDEQFF
CDR3 DNA: TGTGCCAGCAGCTTAGCGGGGACAGGGCAGGATGAGCAGTTCTTC
D gene: TRBD1
CDR3 length: 15
V gene: TRBV7-2
clone size: NA
J gene: TRBJ2-1

CDR3 protein: CASSQDRGSSGLADTQYF
CDR3 DNA: TGCGCCAGCAGCCAAGATAGAGGGTCTAGCGGGTTGGCAGATACGCAGTATTTT
D gene: TRBD2
CDR3 length: 18
V gene: TRBV4-3
clone size: NA
J gene: TRBJ2-3

CDR3 protein: CASSQGRMETQYF
CDR3 DNA: TGCGCCAGCAGCCAGGGGAGGATGGAGACCCAGTACTTC
D gene: NA
CDR3 length: 13
V gene: TRBV4-3
clone size: NA
J gene: TRBJ2-5

CDR3 protein: CSAATGTSGYEQYF
CDR3 DNA: TGCAGCGCTGCTACAGGGACCTCCGGGTACGAGCAGTACTTC
D gene: NA
CDR3 length: 14
V gene: TRBV29-1
clone size: once
J gene: TRBJ2-7